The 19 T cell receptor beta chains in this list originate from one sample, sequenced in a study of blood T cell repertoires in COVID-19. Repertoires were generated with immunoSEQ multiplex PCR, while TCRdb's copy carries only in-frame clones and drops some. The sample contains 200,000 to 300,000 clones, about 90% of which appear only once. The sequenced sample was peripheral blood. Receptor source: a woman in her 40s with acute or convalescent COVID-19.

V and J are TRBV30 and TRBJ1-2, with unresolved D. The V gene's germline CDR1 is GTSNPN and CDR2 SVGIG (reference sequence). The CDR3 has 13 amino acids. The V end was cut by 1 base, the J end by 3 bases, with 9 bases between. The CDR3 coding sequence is TGTGCCTGGAGTGCGCAGGTTGACTATGGCTACACCTTC. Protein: CAWSAQVDYGYTF.

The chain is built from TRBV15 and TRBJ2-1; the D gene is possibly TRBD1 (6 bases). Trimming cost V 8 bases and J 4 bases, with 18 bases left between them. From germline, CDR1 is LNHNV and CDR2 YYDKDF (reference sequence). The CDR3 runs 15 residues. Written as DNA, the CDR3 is TGTGCCACCGCCAGACGGTCAGGGGCTTACAATGAGCAGTTCTTC. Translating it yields CATARRSGAYNEQFF.

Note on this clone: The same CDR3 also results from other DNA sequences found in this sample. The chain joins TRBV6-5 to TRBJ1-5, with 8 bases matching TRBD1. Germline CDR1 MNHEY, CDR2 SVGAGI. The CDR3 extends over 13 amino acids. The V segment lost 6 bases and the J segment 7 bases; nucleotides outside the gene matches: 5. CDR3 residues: CASSSGGGQPQHF. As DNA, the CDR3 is TGTGCCAGCAGCTCAGGGGGCGGGCAGCCCCAGCATTTT.

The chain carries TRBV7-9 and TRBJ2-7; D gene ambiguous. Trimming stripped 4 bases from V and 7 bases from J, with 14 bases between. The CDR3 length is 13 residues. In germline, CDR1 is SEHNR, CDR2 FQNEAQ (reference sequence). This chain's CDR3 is CASSYYDLEEQYV. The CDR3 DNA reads TGTGCCAGCAGCTACTACGACTTGGAGGAGCAGTACGTC.

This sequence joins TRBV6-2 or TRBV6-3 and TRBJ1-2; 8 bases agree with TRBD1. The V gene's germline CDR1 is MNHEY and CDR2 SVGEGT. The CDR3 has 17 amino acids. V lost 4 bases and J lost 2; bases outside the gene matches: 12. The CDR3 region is CASSFGQGYVWNYGYTF. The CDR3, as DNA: TGTGCCAGCAGTTTCGGACAGGGCTATGTCTGGAACTATGGCTACACCTTC.

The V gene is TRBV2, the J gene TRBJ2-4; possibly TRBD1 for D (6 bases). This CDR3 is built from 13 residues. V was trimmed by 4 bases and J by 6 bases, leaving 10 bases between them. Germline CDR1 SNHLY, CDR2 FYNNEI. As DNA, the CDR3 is TGTGCCAGCAGTGCACAGGGCCCAAACATTCAGTACTTC. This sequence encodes CASSAQGPNIQYF. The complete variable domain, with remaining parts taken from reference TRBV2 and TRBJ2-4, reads EPEVTQTPSHQVTQMGQEVILRCVPISNHLYFYWYRQILGQKVEFLVSFYNNEISEKSEIFDDQFSVERPDGSNFTLKIRSTKLEDSAMYFCASSAQGPNIQYFGAGTRLSVL.

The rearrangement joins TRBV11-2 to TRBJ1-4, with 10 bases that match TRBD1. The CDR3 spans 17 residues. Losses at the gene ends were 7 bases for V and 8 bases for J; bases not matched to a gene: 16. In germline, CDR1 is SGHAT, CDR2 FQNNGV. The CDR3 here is CASNFGTGVRVREKLFF. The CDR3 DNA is TGTGCCAGCAACTTCGGGACAGGGGTCAGAGTAAGAGAAAAACTGTTTTTT.

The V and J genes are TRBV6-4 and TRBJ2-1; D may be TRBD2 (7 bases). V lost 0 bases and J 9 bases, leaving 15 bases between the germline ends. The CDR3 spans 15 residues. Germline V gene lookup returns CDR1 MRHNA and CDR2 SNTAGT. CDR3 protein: CASSDSRRGPAEQFF. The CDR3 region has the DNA TGTGCCAGCAGTGACTCGAGGCGGGGGCCCGCTGAGCAGTTCTTC.

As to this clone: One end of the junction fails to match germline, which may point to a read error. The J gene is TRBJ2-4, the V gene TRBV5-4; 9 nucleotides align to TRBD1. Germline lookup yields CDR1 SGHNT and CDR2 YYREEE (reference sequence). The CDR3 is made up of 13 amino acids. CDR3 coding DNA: TGTGCCGGCAGCCGGGACAGGGAAAACATTCAGTACTTC. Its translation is CAGSRDRENIQYF.

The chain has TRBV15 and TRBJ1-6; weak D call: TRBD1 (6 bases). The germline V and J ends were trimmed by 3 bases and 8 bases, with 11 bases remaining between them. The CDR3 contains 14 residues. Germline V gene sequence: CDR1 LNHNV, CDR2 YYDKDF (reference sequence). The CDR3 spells CATSSGQSDSPLHF. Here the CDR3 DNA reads TGTGCCACCAGCAGTGGACAGTCTGATTCACCCCTCCACTTT.

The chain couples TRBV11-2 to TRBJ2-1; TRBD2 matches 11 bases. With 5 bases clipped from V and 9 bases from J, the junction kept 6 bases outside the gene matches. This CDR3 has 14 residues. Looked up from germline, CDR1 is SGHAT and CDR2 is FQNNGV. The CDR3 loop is CASSHETSGVEQFF. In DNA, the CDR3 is TGTGCCAGCAGCCATGAGACTAGCGGGGTTGAGCAGTTCTTC.

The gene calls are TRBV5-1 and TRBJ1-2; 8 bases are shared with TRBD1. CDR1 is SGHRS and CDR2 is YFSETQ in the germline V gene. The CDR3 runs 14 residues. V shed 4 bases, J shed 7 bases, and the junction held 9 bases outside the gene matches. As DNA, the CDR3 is TGCGCCAGCAGCCCCCTACAGGGGGGGCTTGGCTACACCTTC. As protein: CASSPLQGGLGYTF.

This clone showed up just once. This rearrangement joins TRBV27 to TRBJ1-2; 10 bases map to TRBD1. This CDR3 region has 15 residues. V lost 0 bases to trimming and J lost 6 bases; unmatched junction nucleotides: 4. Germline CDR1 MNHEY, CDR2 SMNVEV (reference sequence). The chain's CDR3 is CASSLSTGTGDGYTF. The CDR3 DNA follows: TGTGCCAGCAGTTTATCAACAGGGACAGGGGATGGCTACACCTTC.

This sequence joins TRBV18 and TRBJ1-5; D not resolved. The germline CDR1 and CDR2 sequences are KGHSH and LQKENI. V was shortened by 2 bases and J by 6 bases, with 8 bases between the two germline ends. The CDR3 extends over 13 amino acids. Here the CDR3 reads CASSPTGIQPQHF. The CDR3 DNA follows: TGTGCCAGCTCACCAACGGGAATTCAGCCCCAGCATTTT.

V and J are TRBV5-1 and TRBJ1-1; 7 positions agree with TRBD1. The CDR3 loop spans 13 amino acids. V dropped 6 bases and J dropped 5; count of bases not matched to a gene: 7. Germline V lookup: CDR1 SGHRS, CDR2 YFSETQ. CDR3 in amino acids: CASKGGAETEAFF. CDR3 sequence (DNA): TGCGCCAGCAAAGGGGGCGCCGAGACTGAAGCTTTCTTT.

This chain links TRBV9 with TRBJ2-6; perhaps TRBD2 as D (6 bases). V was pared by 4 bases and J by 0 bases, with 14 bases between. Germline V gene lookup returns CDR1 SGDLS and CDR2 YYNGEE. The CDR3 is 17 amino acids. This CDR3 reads CASSLGGGFSGANVLTF. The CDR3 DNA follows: TGTGCCAGCAGCCTCGGGGGTGGGTTCTCTGGGGCCAACGTCCTGACTTTC.

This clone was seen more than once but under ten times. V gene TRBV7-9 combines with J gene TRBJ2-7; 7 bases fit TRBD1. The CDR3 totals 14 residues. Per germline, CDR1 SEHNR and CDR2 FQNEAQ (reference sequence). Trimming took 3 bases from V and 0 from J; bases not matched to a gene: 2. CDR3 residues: CASSLGTDSYEQYV. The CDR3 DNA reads TGTGCCAGCAGCTTGGGGACAGACTCCTACGAGCAGTACGTC.

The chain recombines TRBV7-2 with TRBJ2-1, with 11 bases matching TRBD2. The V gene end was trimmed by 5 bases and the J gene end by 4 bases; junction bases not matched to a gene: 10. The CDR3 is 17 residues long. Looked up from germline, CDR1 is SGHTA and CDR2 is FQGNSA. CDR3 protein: CASSPSLSSGGYNEQFF. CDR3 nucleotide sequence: TGTGCCAGCAGCCCTTCCCTTTCTAGCGGGGGGTACAATGAGCAGTTCTTC.

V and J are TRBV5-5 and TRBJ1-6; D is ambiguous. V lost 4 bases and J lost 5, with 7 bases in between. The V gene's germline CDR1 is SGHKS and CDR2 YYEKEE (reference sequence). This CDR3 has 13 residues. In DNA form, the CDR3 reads TGTGCCAGCAGCCCTAATGATAATTCACCCCTCCACTTT. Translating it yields CASSPNDNSPLHF.